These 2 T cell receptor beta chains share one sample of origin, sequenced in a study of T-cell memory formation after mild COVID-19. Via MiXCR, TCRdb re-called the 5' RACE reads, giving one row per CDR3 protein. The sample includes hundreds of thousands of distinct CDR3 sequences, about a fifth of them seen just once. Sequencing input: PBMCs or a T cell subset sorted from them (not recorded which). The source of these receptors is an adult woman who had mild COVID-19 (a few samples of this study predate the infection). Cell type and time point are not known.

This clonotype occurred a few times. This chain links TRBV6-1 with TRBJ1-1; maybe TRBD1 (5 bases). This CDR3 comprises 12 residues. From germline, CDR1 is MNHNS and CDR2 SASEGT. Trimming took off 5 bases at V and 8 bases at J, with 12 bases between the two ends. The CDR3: CASSKQVLEAFF. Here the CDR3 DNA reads TGTGCCAGCAGTAAACAGGTTCTCGAAGCTTTCTTT.

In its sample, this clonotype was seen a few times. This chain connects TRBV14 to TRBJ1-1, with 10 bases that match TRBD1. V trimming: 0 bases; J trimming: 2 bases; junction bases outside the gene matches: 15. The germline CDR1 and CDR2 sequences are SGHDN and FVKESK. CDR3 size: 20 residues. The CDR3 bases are TGTGCCAGCAGCCAAGAGAAGACTTGGAGGACAGGGGGTATAAACACTGAAGCTTTCTTT. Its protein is CASSQEKTWRTGGINTEAFF.